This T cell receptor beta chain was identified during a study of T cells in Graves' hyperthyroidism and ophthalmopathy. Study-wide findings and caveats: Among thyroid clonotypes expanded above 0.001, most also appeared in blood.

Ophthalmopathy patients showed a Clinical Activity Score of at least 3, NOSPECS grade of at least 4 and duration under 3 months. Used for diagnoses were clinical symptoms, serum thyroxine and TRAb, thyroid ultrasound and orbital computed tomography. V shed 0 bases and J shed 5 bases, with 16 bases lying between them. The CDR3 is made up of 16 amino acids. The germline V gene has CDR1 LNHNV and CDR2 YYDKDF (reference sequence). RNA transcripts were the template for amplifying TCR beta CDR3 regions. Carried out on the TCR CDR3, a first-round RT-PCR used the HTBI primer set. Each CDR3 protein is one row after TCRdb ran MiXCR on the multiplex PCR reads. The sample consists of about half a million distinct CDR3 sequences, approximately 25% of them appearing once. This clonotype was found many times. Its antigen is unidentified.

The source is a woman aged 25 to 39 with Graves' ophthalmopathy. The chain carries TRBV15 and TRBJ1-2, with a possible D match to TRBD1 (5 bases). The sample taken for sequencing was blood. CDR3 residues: CATSRDPGTGPYGYTF. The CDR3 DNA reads TGTGCCACCAGCAGAGACCCCGGGACGGGACCATATGGCTACACCTTC.